Listed below are T cell receptor beta chains from one sample, sequenced in a study of T cell responses to AZD1222 COVID-19 vaccine. The method was immunoSEQ multiplex PCR; TCRdb's version includes in-frame clones alone and lacks a portion of them. The sample gives about 140,000 clones, approximately 93% of which show up once; 12% is in the top ten. The sample consisted of peripheral blood, taken after recovery from COVID-19. The receptors were gathered from an adult who had recovered from COVID-19. Each CDR3 is given with its conserved first and last residue. Fields, in order: clone size, D gene, V gene, J gene, CDR3 DNA, CDR3 protein. A D gene is named only where the DNA matches it firmly. The size field is filled for only some rows; it gives once, few, many or a size class.

clone_size: NA; d_call: NA; v_call: TRBV14; j_call: TRBJ2-1; cdr3_nt: TGTGCCAGCAGCCAAATGCAAGGGGTCTCCTACAATGAGCAGTTCTTC; cdr3_aa: CASSQMQGVSYNEQFF
clone_size: NA; d_call: NA; v_call: TRBV13; j_call: TRBJ1-2; cdr3_nt: TGTGCCAGCAGCTTATATAGGGGGGCCTCCGGCTACACCTTC; cdr3_aa: CASSLYRGASGYTF
clone_size: NA; d_call: NA; v_call: TRBV3-1/TRBV3-2; j_call: TRBJ2-3; cdr3_nt: TGTGCCAGCAGCCAAGCAGGGGGGAGGGGACCCACAGATACGCAGTATTTT; cdr3_aa: CASSQAGGRGPTDTQYF
clone_size: NA; d_call: NA; v_call: TRBV7-9; j_call: TRBJ2-7; cdr3_nt: TGTGCCAGCAGCTTACCGCGGCCCCCCTACGAGCAGTACTTC; cdr3_aa: CASSLPRPPYEQYF
clone_size: NA; d_call: TRBD2; v_call: TRBV15; j_call: TRBJ2-1; cdr3_nt: TGTGCCACCAGCAGGGAGTGGGCTAGCGGGAGTTCCGGGAATGAGCAGTTCTTC; cdr3_aa: CATSREWASGSSGNEQFF
clone_size: NA; d_call: NA; v_call: TRBV27; j_call: TRBJ1-1; cdr3_nt: TGTGCCAGCAGTCCCCCCGGACAGCAGCTTCGCACTGAAGCTTTCTTT; cdr3_aa: CASSPPGQQLRTEAFF
clone_size: once; d_call: NA; v_call: TRBV29-1; j_call: TRBJ1-1; cdr3_nt: TGCAGCGTTGTCGGGGACTCGAGAATCATGAACACTGAAGCTTTCTTT; cdr3_aa: CSVVGDSRIMNTEAFF
clone_size: NA; d_call: NA; v_call: TRBV4-1; j_call: TRBJ2-1; cdr3_nt: TGCGCCAGCAGCCCACGACTCCACAATGAGCAGTTCTTC; cdr3_aa: CASSPRLHNEQFF
clone_size: NA; d_call: NA; v_call: TRBV6-5; j_call: TRBJ1-5; cdr3_nt: TGTGCCAGCAGTTACGGACAGCATCAGCCCCAGCATTTT; cdr3_aa: CASSYGQHQPQHF
clone_size: NA; d_call: NA; v_call: TRBV20-1; j_call: TRBJ2-2; cdr3_nt: TGCAGTGCTAGTAATCAGCTGGGCACCGGGGAGCTGTTTTTT; cdr3_aa: CSASNQLGTGELFF
clone_size: NA; d_call: TRBD2; v_call: TRBV5-1; j_call: TRBJ2-1; cdr3_nt: TGCGCCAGCAGCTTGAAGTTAGTCGGGACTAGCGGTTACAATGAGCAGTTCTTC; cdr3_aa: CASSLKLVGTSGYNEQFF
clone_size: NA; d_call: NA; v_call: TRBV28; j_call: TRBJ1-5; cdr3_nt: TGTGCCAGCAGTTCGGCAGAGCCCGGGGTCAATCAGCCCCAGCATTTT; cdr3_aa: CASSSAEPGVNQPQHF
clone_size: NA; d_call: NA; v_call: TRBV7-3; j_call: TRBJ2-1; cdr3_nt: TGTGCCAGCAGCCCATCTAGCGCTCCCTACAATGAGCAGTTCTTC; cdr3_aa: CASSPSSAPYNEQFF
clone_size: NA; d_call: TRBD1; v_call: TRBV18; j_call: TRBJ2-5; cdr3_nt: TGTGCCAGCTCACCACGGACAGGGTACCAAGAGACCCAGTACTTC; cdr3_aa: CASSPRTGYQETQYF
clone_size: few; d_call: TRBD2; v_call: TRBV19; j_call: TRBJ2-5; cdr3_nt: TGTGCCAGTAGTATCACTAGCGGGAGCCAAGAGACCCAGTACTTC; cdr3_aa: CASSITSGSQETQYF
clone_size: NA; d_call: NA; v_call: TRBV27; j_call: TRBJ1-6; cdr3_nt: TGTGCCAGCAGTTTCTCCCCAGGGCAATCACCCCTCCACTTT; cdr3_aa: CASSFSPGQSPLHF
clone_size: NA; d_call: NA; v_call: TRBV2; j_call: TRBJ2-2; cdr3_nt: TGTGCCAGCAGGATTGAGGGGCCCAGGGCCCGGCACGCGAACACCGGGGAGCTGTTTTTT; cdr3_aa: CASRIEGPRARHANTGELFF
clone_size: once; d_call: TRBD2; v_call: TRBV14; j_call: TRBJ2-5; cdr3_nt: TGTGCCAGCAGTTCAGGTGGACTAGGGGACGGGAGTAGAGAGACCCAGTACTTC; cdr3_aa: CASSSGGLGDGSRETQYF
clone_size: NA; d_call: NA; v_call: TRBV7-9; j_call: TRBJ2-3; cdr3_nt: TGTGCCAGCAGCGTAGCCCTTGGCCCGCGGGGAGATACGCAGTATTTT; cdr3_aa: CASSVALGPRGDTQYF
clone_size: NA; d_call: NA; v_call: TRBV6-2/TRBV6-3; j_call: TRBJ2-7; cdr3_nt: TGTGCCAGCAGTATCGCCAGGGGGGCCTACGAGCAGTACTTC; cdr3_aa: CASSIARGAYEQYF
clone_size: NA; d_call: NA; v_call: TRBV25-1; j_call: TRBJ2-7; cdr3_nt: TGTGCCAGCAGTGGCAGGAAAACCGCATCCTACGAGCAGTACTTC; cdr3_aa: CASSGRKTASYEQYF
clone_size: NA; d_call: NA; v_call: TRBV7-6; j_call: TRBJ2-1; cdr3_nt: TGTGCCAGCAGCTTAACGCAGTACAATGAGCAGTTCTTC; cdr3_aa: CASSLTQYNEQFF
clone_size: NA; d_call: NA; v_call: TRBV18; j_call: TRBJ2-1; cdr3_nt: TGTGCCAGCTCACCACTGGACGGCAATGAGCAGTTCTTC; cdr3_aa: CASSPLDGNEQFF
clone_size: NA; d_call: NA; v_call: TRBV10-3; j_call: TRBJ1-2; cdr3_nt: TGTGCCATCAGTTACGACAACAATGGCTACACCTTC; cdr3_aa: CAISYDNNGYTF
clone_size: NA; d_call: NA; v_call: TRBV5-1; j_call: TRBJ2-5; cdr3_nt: TGCGCCAGCAGCTTGGTGTCTAGTACATTTTTTGAGACCCAGTACTTC; cdr3_aa: CASSLVSSTFFETQYF
clone_size: NA; d_call: NA; v_call: TRBV5-1; j_call: TRBJ1-1; cdr3_nt: TGCGCCAGCAGCTTCATGGACCGAAACACTGAAGCTTTCTTT; cdr3_aa: CASSFMDRNTEAFF
clone_size: NA; d_call: TRBD2; v_call: TRBV9; j_call: TRBJ2-3; cdr3_nt: TGTGCCAGCAGCGACGGGAGGGGACCCCGCACAGATACGCAGTATTTT; cdr3_aa: CASSDGRGPRTDTQYF
clone_size: NA; d_call: NA; v_call: TRBV14; j_call: TRBJ1-4; cdr3_nt: TGTGCCAGCAGCCAAGGAGCCGGCCCGGAAGAAAAACTGTTTTTT; cdr3_aa: CASSQGAGPEEKLFF
clone_size: NA; d_call: NA; v_call: TRBV19; j_call: TRBJ2-3; cdr3_nt: TGTGCCAGTAACCCGACTATCTATAGCACAGATACGCAGTATTTT; cdr3_aa: CASNPTIYSTDTQYF
clone_size: NA; d_call: NA; v_call: TRBV9; j_call: TRBJ1-1; cdr3_nt: TGTGCCAGCAGCGTAGGGCTACGGGGGCAGGACACTGAAGCTTTCTTT; cdr3_aa: CASSVGLRGQDTEAFF
clone_size: NA; d_call: NA; v_call: TRBV10-3; j_call: TRBJ2-1; cdr3_nt: TGTGCCATCAACACAGGGTTCAACAATGAGCAGTTCTTC; cdr3_aa: CAINTGFNNEQFF
clone_size: NA; d_call: NA; v_call: TRBV28; j_call: TRBJ2-1; cdr3_nt: TGTGCCAGCAGCCTGAGGGCACCGAGGTACAATGAGCAGTTCTTC; cdr3_aa: CASSLRAPRYNEQFF
clone_size: once; d_call: TRBD1; v_call: TRBV19; j_call: TRBJ1-5; cdr3_nt: TGTGCCAGTAGTCTCCCGACAGGGGGCAATCAGCCCCAGCATTTT; cdr3_aa: CASSLPTGGNQPQHF
clone_size: NA; d_call: TRBD1; v_call: TRBV29-1; j_call: TRBJ1-4; cdr3_nt: TGCAGCGCCTATGGACAGGGAGAGGATGAAAAACTGTTTTTT; cdr3_aa: CSAYGQGEDEKLFF
clone_size: once; d_call: TRBD1; v_call: TRBV10-2; j_call: TRBJ2-7; cdr3_nt: TGCGCCAGCAGTGAGACCGGGCGCGGACAGGGGTCCTACGAGCAGTACTTC; cdr3_aa: CASSETGRGQGSYEQYF
clone_size: NA; d_call: NA; v_call: TRBV27; j_call: TRBJ1-2; cdr3_nt: TGTGCCAGCAGTTTATCACGGTTCGCCGGACTTAACTATGGCTACACCTTC; cdr3_aa: CASSLSRFAGLNYGYTF
clone_size: NA; d_call: TRBD2; v_call: TRBV4-2; j_call: TRBJ2-3; cdr3_nt: TGTGCCAGCAGCTCCGGGGGGATTACAGATACGCAGTATTTT; cdr3_aa: CASSSGGITDTQYF
clone_size: NA; d_call: NA; v_call: TRBV7-8; j_call: TRBJ2-6; cdr3_nt: TGTGCCAGCAGCTTAGTTGGAAGCTCTGGGGCCAACGTCCTGACTTTC; cdr3_aa: CASSLVGSSGANVLTF
clone_size: NA; d_call: TRBD2; v_call: TRBV15; j_call: TRBJ2-5; cdr3_nt: TGTGCCACCAGCAGAGATCGGGGAGGAAGCGGGAGATTATTGGAGACCCAGTACTTC; cdr3_aa: CATSRDRGGSGRLLETQYF
clone_size: NA; d_call: NA; v_call: TRBV5-1; j_call: TRBJ2-2; cdr3_nt: TGCGCCAGCAGCTTCGGAAACACCGGGGAGCTGTTTTTT; cdr3_aa: CASSFGNTGELFF
clone_size: NA; d_call: NA; v_call: TRBV10-3; j_call: TRBJ2-7; cdr3_nt: TGTGCCATCAGTGAGTTCAGCGCACGCGACGAGCAGTACTTC; cdr3_aa: CAISEFSARDEQYF
clone_size: NA; d_call: TRBD2; v_call: TRBV27; j_call: TRBJ2-7; cdr3_nt: TGTGCCACTCGCCTGACTAGCGGTTCCTACGAGCAGTACTTC; cdr3_aa: CATRLTSGSYEQYF
clone_size: NA; d_call: NA; v_call: TRBV5-1; j_call: TRBJ2-6; cdr3_nt: TGCGCCAGCAGCCCGAGAACAGGGACGGGCGGGGCCAACGTCCTGACTTTC; cdr3_aa: CASSPRTGTGGANVLTF
clone_size: NA; d_call: TRBD2; v_call: TRBV28; j_call: TRBJ2-7; cdr3_nt: TGTGCCAGCTCACCATCGACTAGCGGCTCCTACGAGCAGTACTTC; cdr3_aa: CASSPSTSGSYEQYF
clone_size: NA; d_call: NA; v_call: TRBV6-5; j_call: TRBJ2-7; cdr3_nt: TGTGCCAGCAGTTACAGGCAGGGCCCTTTTTCCTACGAGCAGTACTTC; cdr3_aa: CASSYRQGPFSYEQYF
clone_size: few; d_call: TRBD2; v_call: TRBV5-1; j_call: TRBJ2-7; cdr3_nt: TGCGCCAGCAGCTCGGGGACTAGCGTCTACGAGCAGTACTTC; cdr3_aa: CASSSGTSVYEQYF
clone_size: NA; d_call: NA; v_call: TRBV5-1; j_call: TRBJ2-7; cdr3_nt: TGCGCCAGCAGCGGAGGACAGACTTACGAGCAGTACTTC; cdr3_aa: CASSGGQTYEQYF
clone_size: NA; d_call: TRBD2; v_call: TRBV19; j_call: TRBJ2-1; cdr3_nt: TGTGCCAGTAGTATCAGACTAGCGGACCTTAGCGGTGAGCAGTTCTTC; cdr3_aa: CASSIRLADLSGEQFF
clone_size: few; d_call: NA; v_call: TRBV27; j_call: TRBJ1-4; cdr3_nt: TGTGCCAGCAGGCCCTGGGCGTCAGGGTTTGAAAAACTGTTTTTT; cdr3_aa: CASRPWASGFEKLFF
clone_size: NA; d_call: NA; v_call: TRBV11-3; j_call: TRBJ2-2; cdr3_nt: TGTGCCAGCAGCTTTCTTATCGGGGGTTCCTTCGCGAACACCGGGGAGCTGTTTTTT; cdr3_aa: CASSFLIGGSFANTGELFF